This T cell receptor (beta chain) was recovered during a study of OX40 agonist ivuxolimab in advanced cancers. Turning to the overall study: Ivuxolimab, which targeted the costimulatory receptor OX40 (CD134), was an agonistic, fully human IgG2 monoclonal antibody. Of the approximately 54 dose-escalation patients, hepatocellular carcinoma was present in roughly 19, melanoma in approximately 15, renal cell carcinoma in 9 and head and neck cancer in 9. Partial responses occurred in three dose-escalation patients: two with cutaneous melanoma and one with hepatocellular carcinoma. The paper covers the monotherapy dose-escalation part of the phase I ivuxolimab trial, which included N of about 50 patients. Intravenous ivuxolimab was administered to patients every 2 weeks at six dose levels: 0.01, 0.1, 0.3, 1.5, 3 and 10 mg/kg. The purpose of peripheral TCRbeta sequencing was to test whether ivuxolimab changed TCR sequence diversity and led to clonal T-cell expansion. Prior anti-PD-1, anti-PD-L1 or anti-CTLA-4 therapy was permitted, and checkpoint inhibitors had been received by about 37% of dose-escalation patients. A male proportion of 82.7% and a mean age of approximately 62 years, ranging from roughly 23 to 85, were recorded for the dose-escalation cohort.

What the work shows at the level of the full study, not this receptor alone: At doses of 0.1 to 3.0 mg/kg, clonal expansion of both CD4+ and CD8+ blood T cells was observed from baseline to week 6. In the 0.1-3.0 mg/kg groups, partial responders had among the lowest normalized peripheral clonal expansion, particularly in CD8+ T cells. The antigen specificity of the clonally expanded peripheral T cells was not determined. Low levels of normalized T-cell clonal expansion were also seen in some nonresponding patients. On average, CD8+ T cells showed more expanded clones than CD4+ T cells after ivuxolimab.

Notes on this clone: The clone's antigen remains unknown. It has no much larger one-base neighbor in the sample; base qualities were not kept.

Patients with autoimmune disease history or receiving systemic immunosuppression were excluded from the trial. Peripheral blood for TCR sequencing was collected from all dose cohorts at baseline, on cycle 4 day 1, and on cycle 7 day 1. The samples were drawn from a first-in-human, open-label, multicenter phase I dose-escalation trial of ivuxolimab. Adults with locally advanced or metastatic head and neck squamous cell, hepatocellular, melanoma or renal cell carcinoma were enrolled in the trial. CD4+ and CD8+ T cells were sorted separately from peripheral blood before TCR sequencing. Genomic DNA was extracted from sorted cells for sequencing of the TCRbeta CDR3 region. The immunoSEQ Assay was used for sequencing of TCRbeta CDR3 regions. As stored in TCRdb, this immuneACCESS dataset retains in-frame rearrangements with V and J assigned. A fraction of the clones does not appear; measured against another copy, unresolved V genes explain less than half of the discrepancy, and the remainder lacks a known reason. This sample holds over 65,000 clones; approximately 85% were observed only once. The ten largest clones represent roughly 2.1% of the sample.

CDR1 is given as WSHSY and CDR2 as SAAADI, both from the germline V gene. Including the terminal cysteine and phenylalanine, the CDR3 comprises 12 residues. Only the CDR3 portion is preserved as DNA: 36 bases, with reading frame beginning at the first base. V is trimmed back by 6 bases and J by 4 bases, and the junction contains 1 base that no gene match accounts for. This chain is built from TRBV10-2 and TRBJ2-5; TRBD2 matches 8 bases in the middle. The receptor's source is an adult with an advanced solid tumor such as melanoma, head and neck, liver or kidney cancer. Material: CD4+ or CD8+ T cells sorted from blood, obtained in a trial of the OX40 agonist ivuxolimab. The CDR3 in this case is CASSLAGETQYF. The nucleotide sequence is given as TGCGCCAGCAGCCTAGCGGGAGAGACCCAGTACTTC.